Following are 20 T cell receptor beta chains from one sample sequenced in a study of blood T cell repertoires in COVID-19. Repertoires were generated with immunoSEQ multiplex PCR, while TCRdb's copy carries only in-frame clones and drops some. The table shows fewer than 350,000 clones, with approximately 91% occurring only once. The sample taken for sequencing was PBMCs or T cells enriched from blood (not recorded which). These receptors were collected from a middle-aged woman with acute COVID-19.

V and J are TRBV30 and TRBJ1-1, with TRBD1 matching over 11 bases. J lost 5 bases, V lost 1 base, and 9 bases had no gene match. Germline V gene data show CDR1 as GTSNPN and CDR2 as SVGIG (reference sequence). This CDR3 is 16 amino acids long. CDR3 sequence (DNA): TGTGCCTGGAGTGGAATCGGTGGGACAGGGGGTACTGAAGCTTTCTTT. It codes for CAWSGIGGTGGTEAFF.

This clone appeared a few times. CDR3 region: CASSSSKNPFYNYGYTF. CDR3 nucleotides: TGTGCCAGCAGTTCGTCCAAGAACCCTTTCTATAACTATGGCTACACCTTC. The V call is TRBV6-2 or TRBV6-3, the J call TRBJ1-2; D ambiguous. The V gene's germline CDR1 is MNHEY and CDR2 SVGEGT. The V and J ends lost 4 bases and 1 base respectively, with 19 bases between them. The CDR3 extends over 17 amino acids.

The rearrangement uses TRBV18 and TRBJ2-4; 7 bases agree with TRBD1. Per the germline V gene, CDR1 is KGHSH and CDR2 is LQKENI. The CDR3 loop spans 16 amino acids. V gave up 2 bases and J gave up 0 bases; unmatched junction bases: 4. CDR3 sequence reads: CASSPGTALAKNIQYF. CDR3 coding DNA: TGTGCCAGCTCACCAGGGACAGCCCTAGCCAAAAACATTCAGTACTTC.

CDR3 amino acids: CASSYSAGEMDSPLHF. The CDR3 nucleotides are TGTGCCAGCAGTTACTCCGCAGGGGAAATGGATTCACCCCTCCACTTT. The V gene is TRBV6-6, the J gene TRBJ1-6; D is possibly TRBD1 (6 bases). The CDR3 sequence is 16 residues long. The V and J ends lost 0 bases and 8 bases respectively, with 14 bases between them. The germline CDR1 and CDR2 sequences are MNHNY and SVGAGI (reference sequence).

This clone was counted at least ten times. J is TRBJ2-7 and V is TRBV12-3 or TRBV12-4; tentative D call: TRBD2 (6 bases). Trimming shortened V by 3 bases and J by 1 base, and 7 bases separated the two germline ends. This CDR3 has 13 residues. CDR3 loop: CASSLAGSYEQYF. The CDR3 bases are TGTGCCAGCAGTTTGGCGGGATCCTACGAGCAGTACTTC.

The rearrangement uses TRBV30 and TRBJ1-3; TRBD1 matches at 8 bases. V dropped 7 bases and J dropped 8; count of bases not matched to a gene: 10. CDR3 length equals 13 residues. The germline V gene encodes CDR1 GTSNPN and CDR2 SVGIG (reference sequence). This CDR3 is CAFAAGGEDTIYF. CDR3 in DNA: TGTGCCTTCGCCGCAGGGGGCGAGGACACCATATATTTT.

The rearrangement links TRBV27 to TRBJ2-7; the D gene is possibly TRBD1 (7 bases). Germline V gene sequence: CDR1 MNHEY, CDR2 SMNVEV (reference sequence). V was clipped by 3 bases and J by 0 bases, with 12 bases between them. The CDR3 spans 15 residues. The DNA of the CDR3 is TGTGCCAGCAGTTTGGAGGGGGCGTTCTCCTACGAGCAGTACTTC. Translation: CASSLEGAFSYEQYF.

V usage is TRBV5-1 and J usage is TRBJ1-2, with a weak D call TRBD1 (6 bases). From germline, CDR1 is SGHRS and CDR2 YFSETQ. The CDR3 has 13 amino acids. V gave up 5 bases and J gave up 4 bases, with 12 bases separating them. The CDR3 nucleotides are TGCGCCAGCAGTTCACAGGGTGGCTATGGCTACACCTTC. It translates to CASSSQGGYGYTF.

The chain couples TRBV7-2 to TRBJ1-6, with TRBD1 as a possible D gene (5 bases). V gave up 1 base and J gave up 0 bases, with 13 bases separating them. The CDR3 consists of 18 residues. From germline, CDR1 is SGHTA and CDR2 FQGNSA. The CDR3 DNA reads as TGTGCCAGCAGCTTAGGAGGACGGGGGAGCTCCTATAATTCACCCCTCCACTTT. This translates into CASSLGGRGSSYNSPLHF.

V and J are TRBV20-1 and TRBJ1-5, with unresolved D. This CDR3 spans 10 amino acids. Germline CDR1 reads DFQATT; CDR2 reads SNEGSKA (reference sequence). The germline V and J ends were trimmed by 6 bases and 4 bases, with 4 bases remaining between them. DNA of the CDR3: TGCAGTGCCCAGAATCAGCCCCAGCATTTT. Translating it yields CSAQNQPQHF.

J is TRBJ1-1 and V is TRBV15; D may be TRBD1 (6 bases). In germline, CDR1 is LNHNV, CDR2 YYDKDF (reference sequence). V was cut by 0 bases and J by 5 bases, with 22 bases left in between. The CDR3 covers 18 residues. The CDR3 protein is CATSRDRGGGIRRTEAFF. The CDR3 DNA reads TGTGCCACCAGCAGAGATCGTGGGGGCGGAATCCGCCGAACTGAAGCTTTCTTT.

This clone was seen a handful of times. The V call is TRBV6-2 or TRBV6-3, the J call TRBJ2-1, with 7 bases identical to TRBD2. This CDR3 has 15 amino acids. The junction had 12 bases not matched to a gene; V was cut back by 6 bases and J by 7 bases. Per the germline V gene, CDR1 is MNHEY and CDR2 is SVGEGT. The CDR3 region is CASSNGGRLGNEQFF. The CDR3 DNA reads TGTGCCAGCAGCAACGGGGGGAGACTGGGGAATGAGCAGTTCTTC.

The chain combines TRBV6-2 or TRBV6-3 with TRBJ2-7; D unresolved. From germline, CDR1 is MNHEY and CDR2 SVGEGT. CDR3 size: 13 residues. Trimming left V 0 bases short and J 3 bases short, with 6 bases between. Written as DNA, the CDR3 is TGTGCCAGCAGTTACTCCTACTACTACGAGCAGTACTTC. Its protein product is CASSYSYYYEQYF.

The chain carries TRBV10-3 and TRBJ1-1; 8 bases align to TRBD1. J was trimmed by 1 base and V by 3 bases; bases with no gene match: 10. Per the germline V gene, CDR1 is ENHRY and CDR2 is SYGVKD. This CDR3 is 17 amino acids long. CDR3 sequence (DNA): TGTGCCATCAGTGAACCCTTTCTGGGACAGGCGAACACTGAAGCTTTCTTT. Encoded protein: CAISEPFLGQANTEAFF.

This chain uses TRBV19 with TRBJ1-4, with 12 bases that match TRBD1. J was trimmed by 1 base and V by 0 bases; bases with no gene match: 9. CDR1 and CDR2 from the germline V gene are LNHDA and SQIVND (reference sequence). The length of the CDR3 is 20 residues. CDR3 loop: CASSIETGTGGAGTNEKLFF. The CDR3 DNA reads as TGTGCCAGTAGTATAGAGACCGGGACAGGGGGCGCAGGAACTAATGAAAAACTGTTTTTT. Supplemented by reference TRBV19 and TRBJ1-4, the full variable domain reads DGGITQSPKYLFRKEGQNVTLSCEQNLNHDAMYWYRQDPGQGLRLIYYSQIVNDFQKGDIAEGYSVSREKKESFPLTVTSAQKNPTAFYLCASSIETGTGGAGTNEKLFFGSGTQLSVL.

The chain combines TRBV19 with TRBJ1-3; D is unclear. Looked up from germline, CDR1 is LNHDA and CDR2 is SQIVND (reference sequence). CDR3 length: 15 amino acids. Trimming stripped 1 base from V and 0 bases from J, with 7 bases between. The CDR3 reads CASSIGQSSGNTIYF. In DNA, the CDR3 is TGTGCCAGTAGTATAGGACAATCCTCTGGAAACACCATATATTTT.

V usage is TRBV29-1 and J usage is TRBJ2-1; TRBD2 matches at 16 bases. The V gene end was trimmed by 7 bases and the J gene end by 7 bases; junction bases not matched to a gene: 10. There are 16 residues in the CDR3. Germline CDR1 is SQVTM and CDR2 is ANQGSEA. CDR3 protein: CSASGTSGRAGNEQFF. The CDR3 nucleotides read TGCAGCGCCAGCGGGACTAGCGGGAGGGCCGGGAATGAGCAGTTCTTC.

This chain links TRBV3-1 (or the pseudogene TRBV3-2) with TRBJ2-3; tentatively, D is TRBD2 (6 bases). The germline CDR1 and CDR2 sequences are LGHDT and YNNKEL (reference sequence). Trimming left V 3 bases short and J 0 bases short, with 16 bases between. The CDR3 runs to 17 residues. The CDR3 sequence: CASSHHTGLASTDTQYF. The CDR3 DNA is TGTGCCAGCAGCCATCACACGGGACTGGCTAGCACAGATACGCAGTATTTT.

The rearrangement uses TRBV6-2 or TRBV6-3 and TRBJ2-1; TRBD2 aligns across 12 bases. CDR1 is MNHEY, CDR2 SVGEGT, per germline. Trimming at V came to 4 bases and at J to 7 bases, leaving 8 bases not matched to a gene. The length of the CDR3 is 16 residues. The CDR3 region is CASSFRLAGVSNEQFF. In nucleotides, the CDR3 is TGTGCCAGCAGTTTCCGACTAGCGGGAGTGAGTAATGAGCAGTTCTTC.

The CDR3 spells CATSASGGLAKNIQYF. In DNA, the CDR3 is TGTGCCACCAGTGCCTCGGGGGGCCTAGCCAAAAACATTCAGTACTTC. V gene TRBV24-1 combines with J gene TRBJ2-4; TRBD2 might be the D (7 bases). CDR1 KGHDR and CDR2 SFDVKD come from the germline V gene. Trimming left V 5 bases short and J 0 bases short, with 13 bases between. The CDR3 has 16 residues.